Below, 4 T cell receptor beta chains from the same sample are listed, as sequenced in a study of blood T cell repertoires in COVID-19 (dated by TCRdb to 2019 to 2021). Receptor amplification or capture employed the immunoSEQ multiplex PCR assay. Imported from immuneACCESS, the table was reduced by TCRdb to in-frame sequences with V and J called. These copies leave out some clones; in studies compared against another copy, an unresolved V gene accounts for under half, and the cause of the remainder is not known. For this sample the table gives approximately 70,000 clones, of which roughly 89% were detected only once. Nearly 8.5% of the sample is held by the ten biggest clonotypes. Sample: peripheral blood. The receptors here all came from a human donor in a cohort sampled during active COVID-19.

V gene TRBV5-6 combines with J gene TRBJ1-2; 8 bases line up with TRBD1. Germline trimming cut 4 bases from V and 7 bases from J; bases unmatched to any gene: 6. The germline gives CDR1 SGHDT, CDR2 YYEEEE. The CDR3 covers 13 residues. CDR3 residues: CASSIGTGVGYTF. As DNA, the CDR3 is TGTGCCAGCAGCATTGGGACAGGCGTTGGCTACACCTTC.

The chain employs TRBV11-2 and TRBJ2-7, with TRBD1 matching over 11 bases. Germline V gives CDR1 SGHAT, CDR2 FQNNGV. CDR3 size: 15 residues. V lost 2 bases to trimming and J lost 7 bases; unmatched junction nucleotides: 7. Here the CDR3 DNA reads TGTGCCAGCAGCTTATGGGACAGGGGGGAGGGGGAGCAGTACTTC. It codes for CASSLWDRGEGEQYF.

The chain employs TRBV9 and TRBJ1-5; D is uncertain. This CDR3 is built from 15 residues. CDR1 and CDR2 (germline): SGDLS, YYNGEE. The V end was cut by 0 bases, the J end by 4 bases, with 11 bases between. CDR3: CASSVGAAENQPQHF. CDR3 bases: TGTGCCAGCAGCGTAGGAGCGGCAGAGAATCAGCCCCAGCATTTT.

This clone was seen once. This chain links TRBV2 with TRBJ1-2; D remains unclear. Trimming removed 3 bases at V and 5 bases at J, with 10 bases between. The CDR3 is made up of 13 amino acids. CDR1 SNHLY and CDR2 FYNNEI come from the germline V gene. CDR3 bases: TGTGCCAGCAGTGATTCGAAGACATATGGCTACACCTTC. As protein: CASSDSKTYGYTF.